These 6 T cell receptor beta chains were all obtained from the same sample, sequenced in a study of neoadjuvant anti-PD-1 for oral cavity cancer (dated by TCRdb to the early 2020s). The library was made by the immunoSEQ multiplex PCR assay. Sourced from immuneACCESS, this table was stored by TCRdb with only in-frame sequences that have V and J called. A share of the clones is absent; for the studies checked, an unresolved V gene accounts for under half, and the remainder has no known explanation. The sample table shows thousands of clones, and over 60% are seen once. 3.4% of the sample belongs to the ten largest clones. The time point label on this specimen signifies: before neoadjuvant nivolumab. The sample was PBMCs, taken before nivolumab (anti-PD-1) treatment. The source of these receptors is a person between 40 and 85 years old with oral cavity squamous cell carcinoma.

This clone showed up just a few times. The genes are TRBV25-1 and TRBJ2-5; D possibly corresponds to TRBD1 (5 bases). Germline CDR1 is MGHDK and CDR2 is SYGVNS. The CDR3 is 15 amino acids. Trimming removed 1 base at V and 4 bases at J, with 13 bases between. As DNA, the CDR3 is TGTGCCAGCAGTGAATGGGAACAGGACCCAGAGACCCAGTACTTC. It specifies CASSEWEQDPETQYF. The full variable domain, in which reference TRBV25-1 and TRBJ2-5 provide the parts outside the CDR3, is EADIYQTPRYLVIGTGKKITLECSQTMGHDKMYWYQQDPGMELHLIHYSYGVNSTEKGDLSSESTVSRIRTEHFPLTLESARPSHTSQYLCASSEWEQDPETQYFGPGTRLLVL.

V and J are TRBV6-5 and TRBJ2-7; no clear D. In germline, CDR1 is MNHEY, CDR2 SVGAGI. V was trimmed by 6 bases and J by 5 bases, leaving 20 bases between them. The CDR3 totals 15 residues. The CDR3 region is CASSPGFTPWDEQYF. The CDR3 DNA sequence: TGTGCCAGCAGCCCCGGGTTCACTCCCTGGGACGAGCAGTACTTC.

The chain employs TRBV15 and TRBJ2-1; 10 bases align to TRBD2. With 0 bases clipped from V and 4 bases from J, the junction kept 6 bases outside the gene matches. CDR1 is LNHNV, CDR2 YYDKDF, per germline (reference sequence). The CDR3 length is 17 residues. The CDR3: CATSRDVSGGRYNEQFF. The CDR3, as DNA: TGTGCCACCAGCAGAGACGTTAGCGGGGGGCGATACAATGAGCAGTTCTTC.

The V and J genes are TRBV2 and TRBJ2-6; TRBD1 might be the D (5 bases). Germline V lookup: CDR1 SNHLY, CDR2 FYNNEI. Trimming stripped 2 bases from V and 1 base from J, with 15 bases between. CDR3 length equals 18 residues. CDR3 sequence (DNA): TGTGCCAGCAGTGAACGGCAGGGCTGGGGTTCTGGGGCCAACGTCCTGACTTTC. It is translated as CASSERQGWGSGANVLTF.

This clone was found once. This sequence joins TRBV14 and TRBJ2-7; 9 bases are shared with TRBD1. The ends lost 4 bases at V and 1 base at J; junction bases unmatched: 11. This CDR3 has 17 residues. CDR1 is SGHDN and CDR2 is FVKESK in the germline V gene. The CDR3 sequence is CASSPRGTGLSSYEQYF. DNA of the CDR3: TGTGCCAGCAGCCCCCGGGGGACAGGGTTGAGTTCCTACGAGCAGTACTTC.

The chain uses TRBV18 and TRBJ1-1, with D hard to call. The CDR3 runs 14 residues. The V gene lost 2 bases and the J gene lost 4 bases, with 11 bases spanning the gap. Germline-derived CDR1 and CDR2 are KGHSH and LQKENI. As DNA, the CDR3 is TGTGCCAGCTCACCAACCTCGGTGGGCACTGAAGCTTTCTTT. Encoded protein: CASSPTSVGTEAFF.